The 5 T cell receptor beta chains below were found in one sample sequenced in a study of early T cells in non-severe SARS-CoV-2 infection. TCRdb recomputed calls from the 5' RACE reads with MiXCR, one row per CDR3 protein. The sample lists tens of thousands of distinct CDR3 sequences, about 12% seen once, with 2.9% in the top ten. Sequences were obtained from whole blood. The receptor source for this set is an adult who was a healthcare worker with PCR-confirmed SARS-CoV-2 infection or an uninfected control (not recorded which).

In this sample, this clonotype turned up many times. The chain joins TRBV5-1 to TRBJ2-7; D ambiguous. The V end was cut by 3 bases, the J end by 1 base, with 5 bases between. The CDR3 contains 12 residues. Per the germline V gene, CDR1 is SGHRS and CDR2 is YFSETQ. CDR3 in amino acids: CASSSGSYEQYF. The DNA of the CDR3 is TGCGCCAGCAGCTCCGGATCCTACGAGCAGTACTTC.

In its sample, this clonotype was seen many times. V usage is TRBV10-2 and J usage is TRBJ1-1, with no clear D. CDR3 length: 13 amino acids. The germline V gene has CDR1 WSHSY and CDR2 SAAADI. Trimming cost V 3 bases and J 0 bases, with 5 bases left between them. CDR3 residues: CASSDNMNTEAFF. The CDR3 bases are TGCGCCAGCAGTGACAACATGAACACTGAAGCTTTCTTT.

V and J are TRBV7-8 and TRBJ1-2; 7 bases are shared with TRBD1. In germline, CDR1 is SGHVS, CDR2 FQNEAQ. The CDR3 sequence is 14 residues long. The V and J ends lost 6 bases and 4 bases, in that order; junction bases with no gene match: 8. CDR3 DNA sequence: TGTGCCAGCAGAGCTACAGGGGCGGGCTATGGCTACACCTTC. Encoded protein: CASRATGAGYGYTF. The complete variable domain, with remaining parts taken from reference TRBV7-8 and TRBJ1-2, reads GAGVSQSPRYKVAKRGQDVALRCDPISGHVSLFWYQQALGQGPEFLTYFQNEAQLDKSGLPSDRFFAERPEGSVSTLKIQRTQQEDSAVYLCASRATGAGYGYTFGSGTRLTVV.

The chain links TRBV12-3 or TRBV12-4 to TRBJ2-3, with 13 positions matching TRBD2. The length of the CDR3 is 15 residues. J was trimmed by 4 bases and V by 5 bases; bases with no gene match: 3. The CDR3 DNA reads TGTGCCAGCAGTGGGACTAGCGGGGACGCAGATACGCAGTATTTT. It encodes CASSGTSGDADTQYF.

The sample holds many counts of this clonotype. The rearrangement joins TRBV24-1 to TRBJ2-7; D is perhaps TRBD1 or TRBD2 (5 bases each). CDR3 length: 15 amino acids. Trimming shortened V by 4 bases and J by 2 bases, and 14 bases separated the two germline ends. Germline-derived CDR1 and CDR2 are KGHDR and SFDVKD. CDR3 sequence (DNA): TGTGCCACCAGTGACTCCCTCGGGGACCCCTACGAGCAGTACTTC. It encodes CATSDSLGDPYEQYF.